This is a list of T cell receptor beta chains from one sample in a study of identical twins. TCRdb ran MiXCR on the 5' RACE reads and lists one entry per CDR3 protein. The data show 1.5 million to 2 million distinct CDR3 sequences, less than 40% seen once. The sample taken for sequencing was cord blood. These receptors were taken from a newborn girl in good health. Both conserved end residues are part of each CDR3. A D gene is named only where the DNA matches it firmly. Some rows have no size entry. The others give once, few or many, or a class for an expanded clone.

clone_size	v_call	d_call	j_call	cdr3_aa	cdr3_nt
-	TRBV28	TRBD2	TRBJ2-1	CANSDSPGTSGYNEQFF	TGTGCCAACAGTGACTCGCCCGGGACTAGCGGATACAATGAGCAGTTCTTC
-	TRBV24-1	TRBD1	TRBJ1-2	CATSEGRTGEDGYTF	TGTGCCACCAGTGAGGGACGGACAGGGGAGGATGGCTACACCTTC
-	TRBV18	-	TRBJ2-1	CASPPIEGLSYNEQFF	TGTGCCAGCCCACCAATTGAGGGCCTGTCCTACAATGAGCAGTTCTTC
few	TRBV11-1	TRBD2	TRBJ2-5	CASTHSGGGKETQYF	TGTGCCAGCACCCATAGCGGGGGTGGTAAAGAGACCCAGTACTTC
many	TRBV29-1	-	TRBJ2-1	CSTKRNNEQFF	TGCAGCACGAAGCGTAACAATGAGCAGTTCTTC
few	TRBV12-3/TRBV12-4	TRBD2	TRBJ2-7	CASSFVTSGRGYEQYF	TGTGCCAGCAGCTTTGTAACTAGCGGGAGAGGCTACGAGCAGTACTTC
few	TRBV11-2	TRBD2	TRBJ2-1	CASSLVAGTSGLYNEQFF	TGTGCCAGCAGCTTAGTAGCCGGGACTAGCGGTCTATACAATGAGCAGTTCTTC
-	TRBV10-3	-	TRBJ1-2	CAIRGDANYGYTF	TGTGCCATCCGCGGGGACGCTAACTATGGCTACACCTTC
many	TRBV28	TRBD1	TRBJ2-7	CASRGGQGYEQYF	TGTGCCAGCAGGGGCGGACAGGGTTACGAGCAGTACTTC
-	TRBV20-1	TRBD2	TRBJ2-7	CSARDGTSEQYF	TGCAGTGCTAGAGATGGGACTAGCGAGCAGTACTTC